The TCR beta chain under discussion was sequenced for a study of T cell repertoires in cytomegalovirus infection. Across the study: Evidence of both CMV infection and a matching HLA type came from public TCR beta signatures.

This clonotype was found many times. Its antigen is still unknown. TCRdb re-called the reads with MiXCR, one entry per CDR3 protein. Here the sample spans around 170,000 distinct CDR3 sequences, 13% to 15% being singletons. J lost 2 bases, V lost 6 bases, and 6 bases had no gene match. This CDR3 spans 14 amino acids. Germline CDR1 reads MNHEY; CDR2 reads SMNVEV (reference sequence). Notes on the study in general: Across the ex vivo response, the dominant clonotypes were HLA-C-restricted CMV-specific TCR beta clonotypes. Cumulative public TCR beta family frequency identified CMV carriers with the relevant HLA.

This sequence joins TRBV27 and TRBJ1-2; 7 nucleotides agree with TRBD1. The sequence was collected from a human donor in good health (CMV status not recorded). Some clones in this sample may be carry-over from other donors' samples. Sample: PBMCs. The CDR3 spells CASRETGINYGYTF. The CDR3 DNA follows: TGTGCCAGCAGAGAGACAGGGATCAACTATGGCTACACCTTC.